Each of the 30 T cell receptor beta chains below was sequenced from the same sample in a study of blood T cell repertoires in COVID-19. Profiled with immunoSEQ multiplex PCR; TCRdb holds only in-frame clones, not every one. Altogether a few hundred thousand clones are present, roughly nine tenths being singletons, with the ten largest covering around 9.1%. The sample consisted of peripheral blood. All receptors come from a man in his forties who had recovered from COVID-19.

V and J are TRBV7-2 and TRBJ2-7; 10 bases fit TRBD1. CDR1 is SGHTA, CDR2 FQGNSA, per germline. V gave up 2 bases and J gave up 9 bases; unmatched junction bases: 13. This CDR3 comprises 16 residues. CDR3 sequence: CASSLSLDRGTRAQYF. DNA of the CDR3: TGTGCCAGCAGCTTATCCCTGGACAGGGGGACGAGGGCGCAGTACTTC.

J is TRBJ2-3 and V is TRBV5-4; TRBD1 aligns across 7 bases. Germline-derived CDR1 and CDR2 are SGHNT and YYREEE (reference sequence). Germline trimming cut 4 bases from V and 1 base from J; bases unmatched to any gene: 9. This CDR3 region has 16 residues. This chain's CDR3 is CASSAQQGRGTDTQYF. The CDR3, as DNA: TGTGCCAGCAGCGCCCAACAGGGGAGAGGCACAGATACGCAGTATTTT.

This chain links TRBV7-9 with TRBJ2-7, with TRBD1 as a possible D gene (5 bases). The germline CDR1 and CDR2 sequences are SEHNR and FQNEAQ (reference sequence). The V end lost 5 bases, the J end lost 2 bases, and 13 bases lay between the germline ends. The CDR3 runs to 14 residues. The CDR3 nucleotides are TGTGCCAGCAGCCTCGTTGCAGGGACCTACGAGCAGTACTTC. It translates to CASSLVAGTYEQYF.

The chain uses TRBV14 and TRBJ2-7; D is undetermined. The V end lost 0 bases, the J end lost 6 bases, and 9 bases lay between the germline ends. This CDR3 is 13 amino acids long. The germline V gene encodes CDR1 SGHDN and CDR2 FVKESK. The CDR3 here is CASSQERFSEQYF. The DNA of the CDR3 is TGTGCCAGCAGCCAAGAGCGTTTCTCCGAGCAGTACTTC.

The CDR3 nucleotides are TGTGCCAGCAGTGAGGGGGCAGGGGGCGAGCAGTACTTC. Its translation is CASSEGAGGEQYF. The chain carries TRBV6-1 and TRBJ2-7, with 7 bases identical to TRBD1. J was trimmed by 6 bases and V by 3 bases; bases with no gene match: 5. This CDR3 comprises 13 residues. The germline V gene has CDR1 MNHNS and CDR2 SASEGT.

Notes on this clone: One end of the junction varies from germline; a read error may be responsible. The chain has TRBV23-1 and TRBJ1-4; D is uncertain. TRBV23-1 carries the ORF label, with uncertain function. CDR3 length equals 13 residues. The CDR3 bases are TGCGCCAGCAGTCAACCGGGAGCCCTCCGGGGAGTTTTT. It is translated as CASSQPGALRGVF.

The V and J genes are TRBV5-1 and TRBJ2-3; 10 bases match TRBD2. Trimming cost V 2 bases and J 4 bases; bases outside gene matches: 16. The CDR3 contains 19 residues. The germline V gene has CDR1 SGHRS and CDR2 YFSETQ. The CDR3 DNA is TGCGCCAGCAGCTTACGCACATCATCTAGCGGGGGTTATCCAGATACGCAGTATTTT. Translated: CASSLRTSSSGGYPDTQYF.

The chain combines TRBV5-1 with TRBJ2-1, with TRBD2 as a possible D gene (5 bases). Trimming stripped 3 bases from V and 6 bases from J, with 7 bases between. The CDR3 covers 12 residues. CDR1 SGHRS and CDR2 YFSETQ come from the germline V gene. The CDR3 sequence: CASSWTGNEQFF. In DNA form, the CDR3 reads TGCGCCAGCAGCTGGACTGGCAATGAGCAGTTCTTC.

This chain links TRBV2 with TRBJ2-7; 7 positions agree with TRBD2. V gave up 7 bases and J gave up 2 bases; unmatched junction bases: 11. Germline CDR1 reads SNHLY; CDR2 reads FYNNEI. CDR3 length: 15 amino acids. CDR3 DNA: TGTGCCAGCACCCGAACTCTAGCGGTTCCCTACGAGCAGTACTTC. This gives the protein CASTRTLAVPYEQYF. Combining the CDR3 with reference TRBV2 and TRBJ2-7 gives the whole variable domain EPEVTQTPSHQVTQMGQEVILRCVPISNHLYFYWYRQILGQKVEFLVSFYNNEISEKSEIFDDQFSVERPDGSNFTLKIRSTKLEDSAMYFCASTRTLAVPYEQYFGPGTRLTVT.

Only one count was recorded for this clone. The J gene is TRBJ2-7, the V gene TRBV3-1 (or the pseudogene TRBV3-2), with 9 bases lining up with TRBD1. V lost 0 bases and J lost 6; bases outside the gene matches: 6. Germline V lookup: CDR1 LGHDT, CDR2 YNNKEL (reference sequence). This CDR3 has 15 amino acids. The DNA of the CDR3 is TGTGCCAGCAGCCAAGATCAAACAGGGGGCCCCGAGCAGTACTTC. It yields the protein CASSQDQTGGPEQYF.

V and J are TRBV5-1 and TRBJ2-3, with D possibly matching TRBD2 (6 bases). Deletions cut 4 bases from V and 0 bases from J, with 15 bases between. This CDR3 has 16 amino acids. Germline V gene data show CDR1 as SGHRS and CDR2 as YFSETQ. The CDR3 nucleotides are TGCGCCAGCAGCACGGGACTCCAGTCAAGCACAGATACGCAGTATTTT. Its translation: CASSTGLQSSTDTQYF.

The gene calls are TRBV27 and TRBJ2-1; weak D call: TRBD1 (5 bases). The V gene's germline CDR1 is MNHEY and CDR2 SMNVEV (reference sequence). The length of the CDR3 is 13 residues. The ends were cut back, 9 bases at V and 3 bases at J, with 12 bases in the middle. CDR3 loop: CASISQGYNEQFF. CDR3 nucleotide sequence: TGTGCCAGTATTTCTCAGGGCTACAATGAGCAGTTCTTC.

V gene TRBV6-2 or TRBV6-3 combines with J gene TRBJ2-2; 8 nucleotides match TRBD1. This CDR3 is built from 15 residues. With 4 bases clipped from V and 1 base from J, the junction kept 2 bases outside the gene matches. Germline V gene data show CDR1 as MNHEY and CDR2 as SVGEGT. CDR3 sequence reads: CASSWTGWNTGELFF. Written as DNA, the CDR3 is TGTGCCAGCAGTTGGACAGGGTGGAACACCGGGGAGCTGTTTTTT.

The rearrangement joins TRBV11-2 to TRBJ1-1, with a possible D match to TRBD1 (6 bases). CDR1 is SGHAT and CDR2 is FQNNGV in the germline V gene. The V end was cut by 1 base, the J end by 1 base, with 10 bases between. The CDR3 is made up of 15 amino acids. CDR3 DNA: TGTGCCAGCAGCTTAGTAGTAGGGGGGAACACTGAAGCTTTCTTT. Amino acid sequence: CASSLVVGGNTEAFF. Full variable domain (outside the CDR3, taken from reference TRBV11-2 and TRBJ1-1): EAGVAQSPRYKIIEKRQSVAFWCNPISGHATLYWYQQILGQGPKLLIQFQNNGVVDDSQLPKDRFSAERLKGVDSTLKIQPAKLEDSAVYLCASSLVVGGNTEAFFGQGTRLTVV.

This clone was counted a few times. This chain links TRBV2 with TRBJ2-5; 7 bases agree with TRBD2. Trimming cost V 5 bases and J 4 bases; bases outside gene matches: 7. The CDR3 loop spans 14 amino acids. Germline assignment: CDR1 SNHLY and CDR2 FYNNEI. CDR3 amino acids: CASSRGGPRETQYF. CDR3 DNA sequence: TGTGCCAGCAGTCGGGGAGGGCCTCGAGAGACCCAGTACTTC.

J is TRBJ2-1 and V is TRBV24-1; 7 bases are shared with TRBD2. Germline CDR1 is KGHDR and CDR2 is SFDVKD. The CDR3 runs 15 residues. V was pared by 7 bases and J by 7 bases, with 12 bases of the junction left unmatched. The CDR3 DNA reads TGTGCCACCAGGGGGTCTAGCGGAGAAGGGAATGAGCAGTTCTTC. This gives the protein CATRGSSGEGNEQFF.

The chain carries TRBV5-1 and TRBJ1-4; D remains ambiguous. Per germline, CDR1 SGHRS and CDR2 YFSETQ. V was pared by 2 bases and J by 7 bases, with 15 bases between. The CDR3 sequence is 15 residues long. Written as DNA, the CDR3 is TGCGCCAGCAGCTTAAGAGGTGCCGGGGTTGAAAAACTGTTTTTT. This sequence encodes CASSLRGAGVEKLFF. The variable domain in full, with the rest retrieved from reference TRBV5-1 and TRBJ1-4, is KAGVTQTPRYLIKTRGQQVTLSCSPISGHRSVSWYQQTPGQGLQFLFEYFSETQRNKGNFPGRFSGRQFSNSRSEMNVSTLELGDSALYLCASSLRGAGVEKLFFGSGTQLSVL.

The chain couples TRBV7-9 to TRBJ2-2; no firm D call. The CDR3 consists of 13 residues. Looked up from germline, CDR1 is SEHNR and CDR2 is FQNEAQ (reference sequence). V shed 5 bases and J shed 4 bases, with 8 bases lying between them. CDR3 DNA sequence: TGTGCCAGCAGCGACTTTACCACCGGGGAGCTGTTTTTT. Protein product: CASSDFTTGELFF.

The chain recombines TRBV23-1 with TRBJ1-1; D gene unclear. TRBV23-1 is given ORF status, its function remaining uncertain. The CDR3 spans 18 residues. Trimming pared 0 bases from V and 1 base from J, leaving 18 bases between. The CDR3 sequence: CASSQSRIPPVGNTEAFF. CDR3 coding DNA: TGCGCCAGCAGTCAATCTCGAATCCCCCCCGTCGGGAACACTGAAGCTTTCTTT.

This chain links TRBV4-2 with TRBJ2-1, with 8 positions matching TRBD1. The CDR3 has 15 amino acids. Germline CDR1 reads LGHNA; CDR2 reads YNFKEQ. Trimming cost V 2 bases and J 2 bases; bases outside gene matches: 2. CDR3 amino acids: CASSQPQGAYNEQFF. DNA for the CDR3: TGTGCCAGCAGCCAACCACAGGGGGCCTACAATGAGCAGTTCTTC.

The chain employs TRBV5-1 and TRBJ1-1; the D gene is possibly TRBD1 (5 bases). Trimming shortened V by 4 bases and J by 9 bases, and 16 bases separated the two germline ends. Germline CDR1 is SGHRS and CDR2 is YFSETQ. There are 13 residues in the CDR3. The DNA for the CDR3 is TGCGCCAGCAGCCCGACCCCAGGGTCCCAAGCTTTCTTT. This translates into CASSPTPGSQAFF.

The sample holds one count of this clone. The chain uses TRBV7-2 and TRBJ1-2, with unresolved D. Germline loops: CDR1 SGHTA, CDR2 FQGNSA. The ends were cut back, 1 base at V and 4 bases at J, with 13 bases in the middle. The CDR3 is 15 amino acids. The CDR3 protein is CASSLEGSGIYGYTF. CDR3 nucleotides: TGTGCCAGCAGCTTAGAAGGGTCCGGGATCTATGGCTACACCTTC.

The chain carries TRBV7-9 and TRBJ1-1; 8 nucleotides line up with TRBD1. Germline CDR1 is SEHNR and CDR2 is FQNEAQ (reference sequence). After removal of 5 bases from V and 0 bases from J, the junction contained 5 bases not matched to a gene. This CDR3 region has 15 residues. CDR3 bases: TGTGCCAGCAGCGCCAGACAGGGGTTGAACACTGAAGCTTTCTTT. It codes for CASSARQGLNTEAFF.

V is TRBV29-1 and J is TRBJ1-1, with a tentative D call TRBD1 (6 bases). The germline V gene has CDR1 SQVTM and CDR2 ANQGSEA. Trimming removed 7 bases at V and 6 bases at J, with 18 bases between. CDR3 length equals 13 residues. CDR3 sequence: CSAETGTWAEAFF. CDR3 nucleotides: TGCAGCGCCGAAACCGGGACATGGGCTGAAGCTTTCTTT.

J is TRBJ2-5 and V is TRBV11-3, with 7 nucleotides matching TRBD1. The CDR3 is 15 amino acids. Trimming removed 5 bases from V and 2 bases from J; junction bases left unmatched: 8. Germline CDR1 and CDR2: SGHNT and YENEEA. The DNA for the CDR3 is TGTGCCAGCAGCACCCAGTACAGGGGACAAGAGACCCAGTACTTC. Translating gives CASSTQYRGQETQYF.

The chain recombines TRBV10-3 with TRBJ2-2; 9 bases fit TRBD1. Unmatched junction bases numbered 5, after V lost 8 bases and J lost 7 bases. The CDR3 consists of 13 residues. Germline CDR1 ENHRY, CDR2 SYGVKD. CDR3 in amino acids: CAIRTGAGGELFF. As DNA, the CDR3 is TGTGCCATCCGGACAGGGGCGGGCGGGGAGCTGTTTTTT.

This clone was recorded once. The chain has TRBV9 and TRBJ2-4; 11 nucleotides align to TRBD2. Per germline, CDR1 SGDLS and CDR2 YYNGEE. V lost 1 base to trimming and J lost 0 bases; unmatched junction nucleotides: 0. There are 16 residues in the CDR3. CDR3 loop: CASSVLAGGAKNIQYF. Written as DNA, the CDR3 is TGTGCCAGCAGCGTACTAGCGGGGGGAGCCAAAAACATTCAGTACTTC. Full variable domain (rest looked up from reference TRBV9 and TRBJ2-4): DSGVTQTPKHLITATGQRVTLRCSPRSGDLSVYWYQQSLDQGLQFLIQYYNGEERAKGNILERFSAQQFPDLHSELNLSSLELGDSALYFCASSVLAGGAKNIQYFGAGTRLSVL.

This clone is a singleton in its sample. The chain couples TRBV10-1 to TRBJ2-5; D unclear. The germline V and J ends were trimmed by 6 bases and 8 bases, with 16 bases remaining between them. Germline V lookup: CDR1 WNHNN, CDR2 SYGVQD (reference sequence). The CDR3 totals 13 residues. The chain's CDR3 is CASSITTLGTQYF. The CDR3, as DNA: TGCGCCAGCAGCATTACAACCTTGGGCACCCAGTACTTC.

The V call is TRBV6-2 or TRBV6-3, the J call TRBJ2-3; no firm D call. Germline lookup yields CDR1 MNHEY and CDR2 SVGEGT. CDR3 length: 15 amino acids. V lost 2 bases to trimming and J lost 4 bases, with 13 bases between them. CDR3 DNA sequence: TGTGCCAGCAGTTACCAACGGAGTCGTCCAGATACGCAGTATTTT. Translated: CASSYQRSRPDTQYF.

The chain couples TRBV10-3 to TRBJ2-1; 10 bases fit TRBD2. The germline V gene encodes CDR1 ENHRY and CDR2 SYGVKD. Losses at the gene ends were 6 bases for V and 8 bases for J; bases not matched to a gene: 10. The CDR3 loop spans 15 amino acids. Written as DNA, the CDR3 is TGTGCCATCAGCCCCTCTAGCGGGAGTTTGGATGAGCAGTTCTTC. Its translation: CAISPSSGSLDEQFF.